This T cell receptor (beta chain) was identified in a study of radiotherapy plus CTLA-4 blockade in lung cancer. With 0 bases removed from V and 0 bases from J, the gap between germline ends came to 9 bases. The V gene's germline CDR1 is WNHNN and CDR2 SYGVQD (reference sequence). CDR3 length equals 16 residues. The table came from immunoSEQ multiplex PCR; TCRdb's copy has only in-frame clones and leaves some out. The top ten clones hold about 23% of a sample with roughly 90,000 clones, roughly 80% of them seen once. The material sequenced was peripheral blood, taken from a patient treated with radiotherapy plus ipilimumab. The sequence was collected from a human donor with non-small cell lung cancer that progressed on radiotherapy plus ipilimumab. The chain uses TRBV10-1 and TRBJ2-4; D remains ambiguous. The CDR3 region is CASSESNGPAKNIQYF. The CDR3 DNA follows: TGCGCCAGCAGTGAGTCGAACGGCCCAGCCAAAAACATTCAGTACTTC.